This T cell receptor (beta chain) is drawn from a study of T cells after yellow fever vaccination. Notes on the study in general: Post-booster samples contained most primary-vaccination clones (more than 95% CD4, about 90% CD8).

There are a few counts of this clonotype. As yet, its antigen is unknown. The CDR3 covers 11 residues. The germline V and J ends were trimmed by 5 bases and 9 bases, with 10 bases remaining between them. Germline-derived CDR1 and CDR2 are SGHTA and FQGNSA. 5'RACE template switching added a universal primer site and UMIs to TCR cDNA. Via MiXCR, TCRdb re-called the 5' RACE reads, giving one row per CDR3 protein. Of 360,000 or so distinct CDR3 sequences detected, 9.5% to 13% appear once; the ten largest clones hold more than 15%. The specimen comprised PBMCs, sampled on the day of the first yellow fever vaccination. This chain uses TRBV7-2 with TRBJ1-2, with D tentatively TRBD1 (6 bases). The sequence derives from a man between 18 and 29 years old who received the YFV17D yellow fever vaccine. Here the CDR3 DNA reads TGTGCCAGCAGCCGGGACAAACGCTACACCTTC. As protein: CASSRDKRYTF. Full variable domain (rest looked up from reference TRBV7-2 and TRBJ1-2): GAGVSQSPSNKVTEKGKDVELRCDPISGHTALYWYRQSLGQGLEFLIYFQGNSAPDKSGLPSDRFSAERTGGSVSTLTIQRTQQEDSAVYLCASSRDKRYTFGSGTRLTVV.